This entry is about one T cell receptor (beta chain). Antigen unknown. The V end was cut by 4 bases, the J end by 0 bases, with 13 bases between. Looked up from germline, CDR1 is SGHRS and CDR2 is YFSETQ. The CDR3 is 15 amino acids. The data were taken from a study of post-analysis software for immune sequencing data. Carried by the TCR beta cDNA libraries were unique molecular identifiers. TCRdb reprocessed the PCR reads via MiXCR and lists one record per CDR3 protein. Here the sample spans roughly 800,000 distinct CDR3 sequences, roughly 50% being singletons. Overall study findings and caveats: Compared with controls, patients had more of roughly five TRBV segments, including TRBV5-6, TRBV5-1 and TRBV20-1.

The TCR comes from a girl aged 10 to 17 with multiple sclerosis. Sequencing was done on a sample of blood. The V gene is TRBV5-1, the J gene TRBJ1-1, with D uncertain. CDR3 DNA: TGCGCCAGCAGCGGTAGAGCAGTCATGAACACTGAAGCTTTCTTT. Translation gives CASSGRAVMNTEAFF.